Listed below are T cell receptor beta chains from one sample, sequenced in a study of cytomegalovirus exposure and HLA in healthy donors. Only in-frame clones appear in the TCRdb table, and some are missing; sequencing was by immunoSEQ multiplex PCR. Counted here are roughly 300,000 clones, 86% occurring once; the ten biggest clones make up around 0.84%. The specimen sequenced was PBMCs. The receptor source for this set is a woman between 18 and 29 years old in good health and CMV-seronegative. Each CDR3 is given with its conserved first and last residue. The order of the fields is V gene, clone size, CDR3 length, D gene, J gene, CDR3 DNA, CDR3 protein. The D gene is left open where the match is weak. Clone size is stated in some rows and not others, as once, few, many or a class when expanded.

TRBV13	many	15	.	TRBJ1-4	TGTGCCAGCAGCCCGAGAGACCAGGGTGATGAAAAACTGTTTTTT	CASSPRDQGDEKLFF
TRBV18	.	15	TRBD1	TRBJ2-7	TGTGCCAGCTCGCCGACAGGGGCATTTAACTACGAGCAGTACTTC	CASSPTGAFNYEQYF
TRBV6-6	.	15	.	TRBJ1-1	TGTGCCAGCAGTCCCGGGGGGGGATTAAACACTGAAGCTTTCTTT	CASSPGGGLNTEAFF
TRBV6-5	.	15	TRBD1	TRBJ2-7	TGTGCCAGCAGTCGCGGTGGGACAGGGGCGTACGAGCAGTACTTC	CASSRGGTGAYEQYF
TRBV29-1	.	17	.	TRBJ1-1	TGCAGCGTTGAAACCCGGACAGCCAGGATGATGAACACTGAAGCTTTCTTT	CSVETRTARMMNTEAFF
TRBV13	.	13	.	TRBJ2-3	TGTGCCAGCAGCCCCGTTCAGATGGATACGCAGTATTTT	CASSPVQMDTQYF
TRBV27	once	16	.	TRBJ1-1	TGTGCCAGCAGTCCACAACTGGGGCGCTTGAGCTTGGGGGCTTTCTTT	CASSPQLGRLSLGAFF
TRBV9	.	13	.	TRBJ1-1	TGTGCCAGCAGCGTAGCCGGGAACACTGAAGCTTTCTTT	CASSVAGNTEAFF
TRBV27	once	15	TRBD1	TRBJ2-6	TGTGCCAGCAGTTTAGACAGGGCTGGGGCCAACGTCCTGACTTTC	CASSLDRAGANVLTF
TRBV6-5	.	14	TRBD2	TRBJ2-7	TGTGCCAGCAGTTACGCGGGAGGCCCCTACGAGCAGTACTTC	CASSYAGGPYEQYF
TRBV7-7	few	15	TRBD1	TRBJ2-5	TGTGCTAGCAGCTCCCGGACAGGGAATACCGAGACCCAGTACTTC	CASSSRTGNTETQYF
TRBV30	once	13	.	TRBJ1-2	TGTGCCTGGAGTCGAAGGACTCACTATGGCTACACCTTC	CAWSRRTHYGYTF
TRBV2	.	17	.	TRBJ1-4	TGTGCCAGCAGTGTAGACTTCCCCCTAACAACTAATGAAAAACTGTTTTTT	CASSVDFPLTTNEKLFF
TRBV7-9	few	18	.	TRBJ1-5	TGTGCCAGCAGCTTAACCACAGGGTACGAAATTGGCAATCAGCCCCAGCATTTT	CASSLTTGYEIGNQPQHF
TRBV7-2	once	16	.	TRBJ1-2	TGTGCCAGCAGCTTCCACCCGAGACAGGCTAACTATGGCTACACCTTC	CASSFHPRQANYGYTF
TRBV7-9	few	13	.	TRBJ2-7	TGTGCCAGCAGGCCTATGACAGGCTACGAGCAGTACTTC	CASRPMTGYEQYF
TRBV15	once	17	TRBD1	TRBJ1-2	TGTGCCACCAGCAGAGATCCCCTAACAGGGGTTGGCTATGGCTACACCTTC	CATSRDPLTGVGYGYTF
TRBV6-5	.	13	.	TRBJ2-5	TGTGCCAGCAGCGAGACTTTATTGGTGACCCAGTACTTC	CASSETLLVTQYF
TRBV19	.	16	TRBD1	TRBJ1-2	TGTGCCAGTAGTCCGGGACAGGCCGCATCTAACTATGGCTACACCTTC	CASSPGQAASNYGYTF
TRBV9	.	15	.	TRBJ2-1	TGTGCCAGCAGCCTGAGCGGGCAATCCTACAATGAGCAGTTCTTC	CASSLSGQSYNEQFF
TRBV29-1	.	14	.	TRBJ1-1	TGCAGCGTCGCCCCGGTGGGAGATTTCATTGAAGCTTTCTTT	CSVAPVGDFIEAFF
TRBV6-1	.	13	.	TRBJ1-3	TGTGCCAGCAGTGAAGTCACAGGAAACACCATATATTTT	CASSEVTGNTIYF
TRBV11-2	few	14	.	TRBJ1-2	TGTGCCAGCAGCCTCCGAGGCGGGAGTTATGGCTACACCTTC	CASSLRGGSYGYTF
TRBV7-9	.	17	TRBD1	TRBJ2-1	TGTGCCAGCAGCTCCAGAAGTGTGGGACAGGGGTACAATGAGCAGTTCTTC	CASSSRSVGQGYNEQFF
TRBV27	.	14	TRBD2	TRBJ2-3	TGTGCCAGCAGTTTAACTAGCGGGACAGATACGCAGTATTTT	CASSLTSGTDTQYF
TRBV5-1	.	16	TRBD1	TRBJ2-3	TGCGCCAGCAGCTTGGAGACAGGGGGTCCCACAGATACGCAGTATTTT	CASSLETGGPTDTQYF
TRBV18	.	15	TRBD1	TRBJ2-7	TGTGCCAGCTCACCACCGTCGGGACAGGGGTCCGAGCAGTACTTC	CASSPPSGQGSEQYF
TRBV7-2	once	14	.	TRBJ1-1	TGTGCCAGCAGAATCGCAGGGCCGGGAGGTGAAGCTTTCTTT	CASRIAGPGGEAFF
TRBV6-6	.	15	TRBD2	TRBJ2-7	TGTGCCAGCAGTTACTCGGGAGGGTCCGACTACGAGCAGTACTTC	CASSYSGGSDYEQYF
TRBV7-2	.	15	TRBD1	TRBJ1-4	TGTGCCAGCAGCTTGTCTTACAGGGGGCATGATAAACTGTTTTTT	CASSLSYRGHDKLFF
TRBV6-6	.	15	TRBD2	TRBJ2-3	TGTGCCAGCAGTTACGCGGGAGTCGGCGCAGATACGCAGTATTTT	CASSYAGVGADTQYF
TRBV28	once	15	TRBD1	TRBJ1-1	TGTGCCAGCAGAAAAGGGGGACAGACGAACACTGAAGCTTTCTTT	CASRKGGQTNTEAFF
TRBV19	.	12	TRBD1	TRBJ1-2	TGTGCCAGTAGTGCGTACAGGGGTTTCGCCTACTTC	CASSAYRGFAYF
TRBV5-1	.	14	.	TRBJ1-2	TGCGCCAGCAGCTTGGAGGCGGTCAACTATGGCTACACCTTC	CASSLEAVNYGYTF
TRBV4-2	.	16	TRBD2	TRBJ2-7	TGTGCCAGCAGCCAAGAACTAGCGGGCCTATCCTACGAGCAGTACTTC	CASSQELAGLSYEQYF
TRBV7-9	.	15	.	TRBJ1-2	TGTGCCAGCAGCTTGAAGTCGGCGGAAAACTATGGCTACACCTTC	CASSLKSAENYGYTF
TRBV5-6	.	16	.	TRBJ1-2	TGTGCCAGCAGCTTGGCCTGGAGACAGGAGGACTATGGCTACACCTTC	CASSLAWRQEDYGYTF
TRBV5-4	once	20	.	TRBJ2-3	TGTGCCAGCAGCTTGCCCCTAACAGCGGGAGAGGCAGGGGGTGATGATACGCAGTATTTT	CASSLPLTAGEAGGDDTQYF
TRBV2	.	13	.	TRBJ1-3	TGTGCCAGCAGTCAGGCCTCTGGAAACACCATATATTTT	CASSQASGNTIYF
TRBV5-4	.	15	TRBD1	TRBJ2-7	TGTGCCAGCAGCTCGGGACAGGGGGCGTACTACGAGCAGTACTTC	CASSSGQGAYYEQYF
TRBV7-2	.	17	.	TRBJ2-7	TGTGCCAGCAGCTTAGCGTCGCAGGGGAGACTGCCGTACGAGCAGTACTTC	CASSLASQGRLPYEQYF
TRBV6-5	once	15	TRBD1	TRBJ1-1	TGTGCCAGCAGTTACCAATACAGGGGCCACACTGAAGCTTTCTTT	CASSYQYRGHTEAFF